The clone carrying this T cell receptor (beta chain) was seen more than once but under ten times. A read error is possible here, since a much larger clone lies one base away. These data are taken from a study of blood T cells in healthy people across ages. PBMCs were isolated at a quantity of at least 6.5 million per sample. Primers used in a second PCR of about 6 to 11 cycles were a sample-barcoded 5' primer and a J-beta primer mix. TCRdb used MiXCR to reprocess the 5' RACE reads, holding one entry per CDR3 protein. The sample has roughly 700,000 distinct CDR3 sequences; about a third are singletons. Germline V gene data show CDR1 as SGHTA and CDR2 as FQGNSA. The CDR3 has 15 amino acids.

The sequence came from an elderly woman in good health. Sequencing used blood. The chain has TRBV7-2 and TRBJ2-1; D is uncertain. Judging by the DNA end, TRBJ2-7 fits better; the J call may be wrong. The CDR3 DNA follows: TGTGCCAGCAGCTTCTTACAGAGCTCCTACAATGAGCAGTACTTC. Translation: CASSFLQSSYNEQYF.